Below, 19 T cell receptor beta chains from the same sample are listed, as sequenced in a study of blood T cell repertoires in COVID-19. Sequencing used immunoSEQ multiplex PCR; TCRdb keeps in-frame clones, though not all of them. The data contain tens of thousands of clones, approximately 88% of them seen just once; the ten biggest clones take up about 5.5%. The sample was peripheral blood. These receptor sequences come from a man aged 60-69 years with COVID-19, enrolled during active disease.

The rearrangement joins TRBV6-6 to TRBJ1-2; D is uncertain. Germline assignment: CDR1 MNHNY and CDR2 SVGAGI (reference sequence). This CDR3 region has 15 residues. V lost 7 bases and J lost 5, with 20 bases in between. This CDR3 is CASTKGQEEGYGYTF. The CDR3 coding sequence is TGTGCCAGCACCAAAGGGCAGGAAGAGGGTTATGGCTACACCTTC.

In DNA, the CDR3 is TGTGCCAGCTCACGGGACACTCTGAACACTGAAGCTTTCTTT. Protein: CASSRDTLNTEAFF. The gene calls are TRBV18 and TRBJ1-1; D is perhaps TRBD1 (6 bases). Trimming took 4 bases from V and 0 from J, leaving 9 bases between them. The CDR3 runs to 14 residues. CDR1 is KGHSH, CDR2 LQKENI, per germline.

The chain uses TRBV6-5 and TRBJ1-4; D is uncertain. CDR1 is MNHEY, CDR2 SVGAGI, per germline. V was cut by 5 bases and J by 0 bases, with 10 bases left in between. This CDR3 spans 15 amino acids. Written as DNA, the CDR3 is TGTGCCAGCAGTACCTTCCTAGCAACTAATGAAAAACTGTTTTTT. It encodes CASSTFLATNEKLFF.

The CDR3 DNA sequence: TGTGCCAGCAGCGTAGGGGTGTGGGCGGGGGTAAACGAGCAGTACTTC. Its protein is CASSVGVWAGVNEQYF. V and J are TRBV9 and TRBJ2-7, with 7 bases aligning to TRBD2. V was pared by 0 bases and J by 5 bases, with 11 bases of the junction left unmatched. The CDR3 is 16 amino acids. Germline V gene data show CDR1 as SGDLS and CDR2 as YYNGEE.

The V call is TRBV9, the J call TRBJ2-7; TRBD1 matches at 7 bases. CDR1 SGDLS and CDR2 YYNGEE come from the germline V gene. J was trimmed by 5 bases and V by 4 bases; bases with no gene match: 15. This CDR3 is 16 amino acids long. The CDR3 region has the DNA TGTGCCAGCAGCCCCCGGTCAGGGGGTAATAGGAACGAGCAGTACTTC. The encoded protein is CASSPRSGGNRNEQYF.

The CDR3 nucleotides read TGCGCCAGCAGCTTGGCAGGCAGTACTGGGGCCAACGTCCTGACTTTC. It specifies CASSLAGSTGANVLTF. V usage is TRBV5-1 and J usage is TRBJ2-6; D is unclear. The germline V gene encodes CDR1 SGHRS and CDR2 YFSETQ. The CDR3 runs to 16 residues. V was trimmed by 0 bases and J by 2 bases, leaving 9 bases between them.

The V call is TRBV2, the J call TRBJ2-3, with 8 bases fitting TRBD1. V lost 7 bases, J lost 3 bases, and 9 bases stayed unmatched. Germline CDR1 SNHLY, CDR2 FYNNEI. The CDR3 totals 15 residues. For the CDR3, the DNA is TGTGCCAGCATCTTCAGACAGGGGTTGACAGATACGCAGTATTTT. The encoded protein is CASIFRQGLTDTQYF.

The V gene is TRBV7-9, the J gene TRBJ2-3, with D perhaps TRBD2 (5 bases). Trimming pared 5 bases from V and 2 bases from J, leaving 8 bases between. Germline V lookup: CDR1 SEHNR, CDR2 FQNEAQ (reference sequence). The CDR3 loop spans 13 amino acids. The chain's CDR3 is CASSPRDTDTQYF. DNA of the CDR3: TGTGCCAGCAGCCCTCGGGACACAGATACGCAGTATTTT. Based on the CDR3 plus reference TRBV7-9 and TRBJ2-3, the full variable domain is DTGVSQNPRHKITKRGQNVTFRCDPISEHNRLYWYRQTLGQGPEFLTYFQNEAQLEKSRLLSDRFSAERPKGSFSTLEIQRTEQGDSAMYLCASSPRDTDTQYFGPGTRLTVL.

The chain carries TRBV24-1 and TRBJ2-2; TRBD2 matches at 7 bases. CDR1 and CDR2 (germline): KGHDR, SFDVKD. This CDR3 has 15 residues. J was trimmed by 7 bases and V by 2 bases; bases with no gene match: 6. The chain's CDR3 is CATSDWGGANGELFF. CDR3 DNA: TGTGCCACCAGTGATTGGGGAGGGGCGAACGGGGAGCTGTTTTTT.

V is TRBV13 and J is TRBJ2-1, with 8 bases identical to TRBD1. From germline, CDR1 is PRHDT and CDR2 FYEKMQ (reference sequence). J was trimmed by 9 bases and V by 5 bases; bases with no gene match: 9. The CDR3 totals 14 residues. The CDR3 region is CASSVDRGMSEQFF. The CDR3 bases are TGTGCCAGCAGCGTTGACAGGGGTATGAGTGAGCAGTTCTTC.

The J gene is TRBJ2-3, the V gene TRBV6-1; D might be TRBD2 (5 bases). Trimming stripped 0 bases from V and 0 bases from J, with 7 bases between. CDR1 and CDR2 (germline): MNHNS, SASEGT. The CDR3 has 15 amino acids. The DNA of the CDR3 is TGTGCCAGCAGTGAAGCAGCGGTAAGCACAGATACGCAGTATTTT. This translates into CASSEAAVSTDTQYF.

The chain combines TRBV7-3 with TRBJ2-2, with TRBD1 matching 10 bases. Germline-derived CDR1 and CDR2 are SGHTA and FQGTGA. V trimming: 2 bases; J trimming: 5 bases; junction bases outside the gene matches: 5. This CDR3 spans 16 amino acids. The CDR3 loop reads CASSLYPGQGTGELFF. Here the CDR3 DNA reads TGTGCCAGCAGCTTATACCCGGGACAGGGGACCGGGGAGCTGTTTTTT.

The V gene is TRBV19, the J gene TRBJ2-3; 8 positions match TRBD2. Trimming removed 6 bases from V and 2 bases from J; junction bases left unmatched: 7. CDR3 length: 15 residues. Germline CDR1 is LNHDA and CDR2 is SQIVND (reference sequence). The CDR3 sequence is CASSSAGETTDTQYF. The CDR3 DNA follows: TGTGCCAGTAGCTCAGCGGGAGAGACCACAGATACGCAGTATTTT.

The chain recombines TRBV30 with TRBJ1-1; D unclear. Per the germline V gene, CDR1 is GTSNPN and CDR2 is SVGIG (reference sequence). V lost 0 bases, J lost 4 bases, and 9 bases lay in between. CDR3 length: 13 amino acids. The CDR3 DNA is TGTGCCTGGAGTGTACAAGATGGCACTGAAGCTTTCTTT. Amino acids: CAWSVQDGTEAFF.

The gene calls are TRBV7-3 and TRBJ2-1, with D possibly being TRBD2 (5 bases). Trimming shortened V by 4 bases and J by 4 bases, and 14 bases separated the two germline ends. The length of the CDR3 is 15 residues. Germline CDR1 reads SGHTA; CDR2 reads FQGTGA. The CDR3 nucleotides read TGTGCCAGCAGCTCCGAGGGTGGGTGGTACAATGAGCAGTTCTTC. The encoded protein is CASSSEGGWYNEQFF.

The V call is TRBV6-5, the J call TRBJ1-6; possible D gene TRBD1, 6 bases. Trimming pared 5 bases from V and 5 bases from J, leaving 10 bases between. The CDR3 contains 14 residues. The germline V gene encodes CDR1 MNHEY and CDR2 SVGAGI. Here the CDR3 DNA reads TGTGCCAGCAGTACCGCAGGGGATAATTCACCCCTCCACTTT. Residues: CASSTAGDNSPLHF.

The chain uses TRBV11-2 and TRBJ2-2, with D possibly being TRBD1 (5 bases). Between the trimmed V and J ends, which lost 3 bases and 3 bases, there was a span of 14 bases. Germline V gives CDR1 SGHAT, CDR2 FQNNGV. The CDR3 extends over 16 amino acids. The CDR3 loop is CASSFQGLVHTGELFF. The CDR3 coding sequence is TGTGCCAGCAGCTTTCAGGGTCTAGTACACACCGGGGAGCTGTTTTTT.

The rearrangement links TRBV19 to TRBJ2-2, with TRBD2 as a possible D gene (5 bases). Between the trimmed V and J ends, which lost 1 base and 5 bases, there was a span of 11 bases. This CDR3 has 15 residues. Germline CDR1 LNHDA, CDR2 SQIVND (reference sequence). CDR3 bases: TGTGCCAGTAGTATAGCACGAGGGTTTACCGGGGAGCTGTTTTTT. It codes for CASSIARGFTGELFF.

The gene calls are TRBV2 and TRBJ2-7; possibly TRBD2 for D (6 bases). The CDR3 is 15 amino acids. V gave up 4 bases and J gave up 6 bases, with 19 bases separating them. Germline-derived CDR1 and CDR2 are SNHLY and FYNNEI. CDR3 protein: CASSGLDGRFGEQYF. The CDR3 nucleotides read TGTGCCAGCAGTGGACTGGACGGGAGATTCGGCGAGCAGTACTTC.